This T cell receptor beta chain was sequenced for a study of read filtering for tumor transcriptome and immune sequencing. Study in general: Transcriptome libraries were built from DNase-treated RNA.

This clonotype was seen at least ten times. Trimming stripped 1 base from V and 3 bases from J, with 16 bases between. The CDR3 totals 17 residues. Per germline, CDR1 MNHNS and CDR2 SASEGT. Molecular barcoded adaptors covering alpha/delta and beta/gamma chains were used on roughly 400 ng RNA. In TCRdb, the reads were re-called with MiXCR into one record per CDR3 protein. The sample gives about 37,000 distinct CDR3 sequences, around 15% of which show up once; 38% is in the top ten. Sequences were obtained from a population of CD138-negative cells sorted from bone marrow. This chain connects TRBV6-1 to TRBJ1-5; D call uncertain. This TCR was recovered from a donor at least 40 years old with multiple myeloma. DNA of the CDR3: TGTGCCAGCAGTGAAGGGTTGGGAAGCCTAAACAATCAGCCCCAGCATTTT. Encoded protein: CASSEGLGSLNNQPQHF.